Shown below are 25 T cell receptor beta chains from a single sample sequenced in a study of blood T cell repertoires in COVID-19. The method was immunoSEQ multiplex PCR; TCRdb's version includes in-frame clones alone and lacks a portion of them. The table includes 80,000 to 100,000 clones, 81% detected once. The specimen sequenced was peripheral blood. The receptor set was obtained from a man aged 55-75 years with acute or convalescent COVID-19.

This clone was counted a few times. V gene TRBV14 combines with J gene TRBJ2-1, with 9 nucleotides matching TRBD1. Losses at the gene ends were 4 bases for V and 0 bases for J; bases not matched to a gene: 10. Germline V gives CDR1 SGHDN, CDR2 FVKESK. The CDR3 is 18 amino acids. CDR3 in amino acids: CASSPGTGKGSSYNEQFF. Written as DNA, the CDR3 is TGTGCCAGCAGCCCCGGGACAGGGAAGGGTAGCTCCTACAATGAGCAGTTCTTC. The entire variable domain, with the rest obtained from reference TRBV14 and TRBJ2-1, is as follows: EAGVTQFPSHSVIEKGQTVTLRCDPISGHDNLYWYRRVMGKEIKFLLHFVKESKQDESGMPNNRFLAERTGGTYSTLKVQPAELEDSGVYFCASSPGTGKGSSYNEQFFGPGTRLTVL.

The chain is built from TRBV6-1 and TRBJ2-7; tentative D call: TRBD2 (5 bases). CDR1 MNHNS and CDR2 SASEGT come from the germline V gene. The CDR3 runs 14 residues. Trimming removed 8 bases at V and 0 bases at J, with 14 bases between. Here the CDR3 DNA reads TGTGCCAGCCTGAATAGGGAGACCTCCTACGAGCAGTACTTC. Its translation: CASLNRETSYEQYF.

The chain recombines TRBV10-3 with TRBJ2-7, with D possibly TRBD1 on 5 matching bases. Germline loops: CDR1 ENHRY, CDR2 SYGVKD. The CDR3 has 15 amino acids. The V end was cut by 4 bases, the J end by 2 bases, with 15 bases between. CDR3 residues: CAISGGKQVTYEQYF. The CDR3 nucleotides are TGTGCCATCAGTGGGGGAAAACAGGTTACCTACGAGCAGTACTTC.

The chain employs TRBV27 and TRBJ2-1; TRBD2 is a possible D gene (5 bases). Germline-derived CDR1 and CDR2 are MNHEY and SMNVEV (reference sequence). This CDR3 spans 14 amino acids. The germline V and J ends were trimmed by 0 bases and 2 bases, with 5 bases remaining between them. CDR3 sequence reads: CASSLSGTYNEQFF. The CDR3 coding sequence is TGTGCCAGCAGTTTATCCGGGACCTACAATGAGCAGTTCTTC.

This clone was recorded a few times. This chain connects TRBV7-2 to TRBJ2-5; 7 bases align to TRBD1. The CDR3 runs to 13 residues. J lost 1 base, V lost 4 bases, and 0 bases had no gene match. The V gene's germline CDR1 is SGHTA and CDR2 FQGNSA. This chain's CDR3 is CASSSGGQETQYF. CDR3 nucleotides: TGTGCCAGCAGCTCAGGGGGCCAAGAGACCCAGTACTTC.

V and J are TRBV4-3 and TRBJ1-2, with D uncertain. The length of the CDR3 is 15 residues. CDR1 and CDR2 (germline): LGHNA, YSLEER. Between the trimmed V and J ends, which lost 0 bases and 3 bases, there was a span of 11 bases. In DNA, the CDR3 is TGCGCCAGCAGCCAAGATCTACAGCCCTACTATGGCTACACCTTC. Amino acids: CASSQDLQPYYGYTF.

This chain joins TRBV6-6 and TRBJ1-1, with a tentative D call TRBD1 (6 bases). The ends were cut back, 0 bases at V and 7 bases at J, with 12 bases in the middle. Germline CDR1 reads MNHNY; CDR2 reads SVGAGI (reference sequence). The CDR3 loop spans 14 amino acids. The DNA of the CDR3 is TGTGCCAGCAGTTACTCGGGGGCAGGGAATGAAGCTTTCTTT. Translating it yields CASSYSGAGNEAFF.

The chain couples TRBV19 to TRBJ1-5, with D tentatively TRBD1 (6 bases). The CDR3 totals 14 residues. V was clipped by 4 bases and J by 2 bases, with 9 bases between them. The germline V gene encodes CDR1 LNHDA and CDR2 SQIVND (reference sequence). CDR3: CASSTGAGNQPQHF. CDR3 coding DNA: TGTGCCAGTAGTACAGGGGCCGGCAATCAGCCCCAGCATTTT.

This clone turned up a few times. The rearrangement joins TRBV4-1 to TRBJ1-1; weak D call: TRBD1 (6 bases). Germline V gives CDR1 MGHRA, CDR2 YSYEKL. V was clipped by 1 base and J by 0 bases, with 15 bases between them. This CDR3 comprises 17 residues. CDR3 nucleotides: TGCGCCAGCAGCCAAGGAGGGGGGGCCGAGATGAACACTGAAGCTTTCTTT. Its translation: CASSQGGGAEMNTEAFF.

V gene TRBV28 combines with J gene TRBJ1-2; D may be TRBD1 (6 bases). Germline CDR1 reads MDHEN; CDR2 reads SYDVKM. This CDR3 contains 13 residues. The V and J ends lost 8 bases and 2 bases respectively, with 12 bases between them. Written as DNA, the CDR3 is TGTGCCAGCCAGGGGCTGGGGAACTATGGCTACACCTTC. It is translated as CASQGLGNYGYTF.

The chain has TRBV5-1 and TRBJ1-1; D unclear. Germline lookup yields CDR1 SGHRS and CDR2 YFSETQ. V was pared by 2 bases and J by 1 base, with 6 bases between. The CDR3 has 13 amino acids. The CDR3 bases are TGCGCCAGCAGCTTCGCAGGGAACACTGAAGCTTTCTTT. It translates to CASSFAGNTEAFF.

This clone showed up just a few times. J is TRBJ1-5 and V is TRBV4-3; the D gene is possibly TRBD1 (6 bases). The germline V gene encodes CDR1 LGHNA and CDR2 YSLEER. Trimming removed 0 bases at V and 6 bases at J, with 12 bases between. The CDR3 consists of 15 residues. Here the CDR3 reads CASSQDRAGVQPQHF. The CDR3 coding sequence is TGCGCCAGCAGCCAAGATCGGGCAGGGGTTCAGCCCCAGCATTTT.

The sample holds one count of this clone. CDR3 DNA sequence: TGTGCCAGCAGGGAGGGGTTGGGGAGCGAGCAGTTCTTC. Translating gives CASREGLGSEQFF. This chain connects TRBV2 to TRBJ2-1; a weak D match, TRBD2 (6 bases). This CDR3 contains 13 residues. Between the trimmed V and J ends, which lost 6 bases and 10 bases, there was a span of 16 bases. From germline, CDR1 is SNHLY and CDR2 FYNNEI.

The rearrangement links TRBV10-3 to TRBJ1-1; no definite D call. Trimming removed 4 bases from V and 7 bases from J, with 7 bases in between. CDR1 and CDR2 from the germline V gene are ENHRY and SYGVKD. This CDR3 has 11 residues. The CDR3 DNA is TGTGCCATCAGTGGCGAGAATGAAGCTTTCTTT. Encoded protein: CAISGENEAFF.

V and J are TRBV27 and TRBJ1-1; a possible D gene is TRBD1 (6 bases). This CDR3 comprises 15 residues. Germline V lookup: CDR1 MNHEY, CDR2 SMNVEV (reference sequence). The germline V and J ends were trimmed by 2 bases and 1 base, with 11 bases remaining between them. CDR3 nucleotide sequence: TGTGCCAGCAGTTTAAGGGGGGGTACGAACACTGAAGCTTTCTTT. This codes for CASSLRGGTNTEAFF.

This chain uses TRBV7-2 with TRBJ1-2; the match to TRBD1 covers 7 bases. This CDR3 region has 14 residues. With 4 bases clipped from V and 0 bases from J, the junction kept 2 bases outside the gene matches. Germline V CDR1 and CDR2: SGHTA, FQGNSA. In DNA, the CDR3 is TGTGCCAGCAGCTCGGGACAGTCTAACTATGGCTACACCTTC. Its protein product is CASSSGQSNYGYTF.

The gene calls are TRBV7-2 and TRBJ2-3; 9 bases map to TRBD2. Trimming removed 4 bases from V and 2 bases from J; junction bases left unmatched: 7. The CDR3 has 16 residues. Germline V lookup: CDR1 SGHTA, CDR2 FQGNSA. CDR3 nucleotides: TGTGCCAGCAGCTCGACTAGCGGCAGGGTCACAGATACGCAGTATTTT. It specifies CASSSTSGRVTDTQYF. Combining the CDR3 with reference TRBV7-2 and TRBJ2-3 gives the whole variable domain GAGVSQSPSNKVTEKGKDVELRCDPISGHTALYWYRQSLGQGLEFLIYFQGNSAPDKSGLPSDRFSAERTGGSVSTLTIQRTQQEDSAVYLCASSSTSGRVTDTQYFGPGTRLTVL.

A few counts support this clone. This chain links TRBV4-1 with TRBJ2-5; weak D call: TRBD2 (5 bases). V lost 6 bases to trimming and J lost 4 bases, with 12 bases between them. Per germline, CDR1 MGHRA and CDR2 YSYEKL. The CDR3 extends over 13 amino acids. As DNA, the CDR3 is TGCGCCAGCAGTATGACCCGGGGAGAGACCCAGTACTTC. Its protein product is CASSMTRGETQYF.

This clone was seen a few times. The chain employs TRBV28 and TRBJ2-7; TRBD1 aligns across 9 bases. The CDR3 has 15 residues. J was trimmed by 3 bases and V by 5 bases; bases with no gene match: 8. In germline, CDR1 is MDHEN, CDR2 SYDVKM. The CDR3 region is CASSTPGTGFYEQYF. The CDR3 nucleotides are TGTGCCAGCAGTACCCCCGGGACAGGGTTCTACGAGCAGTACTTC.

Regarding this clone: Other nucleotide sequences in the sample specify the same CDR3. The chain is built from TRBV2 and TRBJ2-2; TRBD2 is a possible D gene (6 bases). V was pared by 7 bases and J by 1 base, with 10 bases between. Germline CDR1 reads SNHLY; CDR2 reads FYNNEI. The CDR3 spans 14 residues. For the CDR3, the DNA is TGTGCCAGCAAAAAGGAGGGGAACACCGGGGAGCTGTTTTTT. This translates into CASKKEGNTGELFF.

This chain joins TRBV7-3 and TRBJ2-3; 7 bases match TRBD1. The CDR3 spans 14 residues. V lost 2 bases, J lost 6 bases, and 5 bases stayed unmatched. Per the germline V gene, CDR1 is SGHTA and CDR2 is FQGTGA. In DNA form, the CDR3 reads TGTGCCAGCAGCTTAGCCAGGGGGATGGATACGCAGTATTTT. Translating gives CASSLARGMDTQYF.

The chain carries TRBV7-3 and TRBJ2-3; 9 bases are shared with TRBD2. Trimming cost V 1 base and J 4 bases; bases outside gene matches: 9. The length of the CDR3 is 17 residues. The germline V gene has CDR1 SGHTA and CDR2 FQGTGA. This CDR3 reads CASSLIGAGGPSDTQYF. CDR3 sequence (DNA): TGTGCCAGCAGCTTAATAGGTGCGGGAGGGCCCTCAGATACGCAGTATTTT.

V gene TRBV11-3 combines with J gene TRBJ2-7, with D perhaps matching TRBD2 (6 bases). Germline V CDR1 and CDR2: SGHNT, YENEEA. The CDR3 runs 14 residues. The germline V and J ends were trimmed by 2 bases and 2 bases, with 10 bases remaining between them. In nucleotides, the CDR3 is TGTGCCAGCAGCTTATACGGGAGAACCTACGAGCAGTACTTC. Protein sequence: CASSLYGRTYEQYF.

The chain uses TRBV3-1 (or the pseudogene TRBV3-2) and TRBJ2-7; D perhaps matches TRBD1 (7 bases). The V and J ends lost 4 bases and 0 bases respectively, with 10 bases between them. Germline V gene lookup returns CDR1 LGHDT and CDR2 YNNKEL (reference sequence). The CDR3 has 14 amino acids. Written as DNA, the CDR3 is TGTGCCAGCAGCCGGAGGGACAGCTCCTACGAGCAGTACTTC. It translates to CASSRRDSSYEQYF.

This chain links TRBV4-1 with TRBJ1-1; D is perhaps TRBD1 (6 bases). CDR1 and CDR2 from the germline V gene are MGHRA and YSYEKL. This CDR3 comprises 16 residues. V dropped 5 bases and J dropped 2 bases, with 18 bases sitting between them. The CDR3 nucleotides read TGCGCCAGCAGCTTCCACGTTCGGGGGGGCAACACTGAAGCTTTCTTT. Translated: CASSFHVRGGNTEAFF.